The clone carrying this TCR beta chain appeared a single time. This sample was taken from a study of blood T cell repertoires in COVID-19. Study-level background: Sites in the United States, Italy and Spain provided acute and convalescent COVID-19 samples.

Sequencing was performed with immunoSEQ multiplex PCR; in TCRdb, only in-frame clones are kept and a portion is missing. This sample has about 12,000 clones, with 72% found just once. V gave up 0 bases and J gave up 5 bases; unmatched junction bases: 4. The length of the CDR3 is 15 residues. CDR1 SGDLS and CDR2 YYNGEE come from the germline V gene. The sequenced material came from peripheral blood. This sequence was found in a man between 60 and 75 years old with COVID-19, enrolled during active disease. The chain uses TRBV9 and TRBJ2-5; 10 nucleotides align to TRBD2. CDR3 amino acids: CASSVEAGGRETQYF. The CDR3 nucleotides are TGTGCCAGCAGCGTAGAAGCGGGAGGGCGGGAGACCCAGTACTTC. Full variable domain (outside the CDR3, taken from reference TRBV9 and TRBJ2-5): DSGVTQTPKHLITATGQRVTLRCSPRSGDLSVYWYQQSLDQGLQFLIQYYNGEERAKGNILERFSAQQFPDLHSELNLSSLELGDSALYFCASSVEAGGRETQYFGPGTRLLVL.